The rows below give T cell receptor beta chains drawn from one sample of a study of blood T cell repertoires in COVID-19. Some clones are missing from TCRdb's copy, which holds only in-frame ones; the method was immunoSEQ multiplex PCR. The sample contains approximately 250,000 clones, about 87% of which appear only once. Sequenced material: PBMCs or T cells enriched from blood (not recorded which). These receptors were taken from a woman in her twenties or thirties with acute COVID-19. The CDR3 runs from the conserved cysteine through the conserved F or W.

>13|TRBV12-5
CASADRVGETQYF
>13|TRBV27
CASSSGSGNTIYF
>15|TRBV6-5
CASSSLAEGSYEQYF
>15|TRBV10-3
CAISESVSQVREQYF
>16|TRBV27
CASSPVTGGWGNTIYF
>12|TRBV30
CAFGQGAYEQYF
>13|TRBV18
CASSQGGTYEQYF
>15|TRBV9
CASSVVVSRYNEQFF
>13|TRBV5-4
CASKRGPPDTQYF
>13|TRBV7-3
CASSLRLTGELFF
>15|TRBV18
CASSPDADSSYEQYF
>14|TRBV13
CASSLEGGSDTQYF
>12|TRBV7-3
CASSPPGGTQYF
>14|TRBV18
CASSPGTGSNEQYF
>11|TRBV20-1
CSASPGDTQYF
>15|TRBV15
CATSKDRDLYYEQYF
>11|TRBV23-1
CASNPLRTIYF
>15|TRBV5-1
CASSLSTGVAYEQYF
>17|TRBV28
CASSFGASGTLPYEQYF
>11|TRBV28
CASSDSYGYTF
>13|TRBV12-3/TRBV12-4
CASSSTGLPEAFF
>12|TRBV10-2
CASSAGSDTQYF
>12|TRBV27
CASSGQGYGYTF
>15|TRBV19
CASSMGSGRTDTQYF
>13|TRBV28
CASSLSGRESPFF
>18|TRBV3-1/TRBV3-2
CASRPPGQFIANTGELFF
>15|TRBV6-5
CASTPRVGGDYGYTF
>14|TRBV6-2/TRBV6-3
CASSYPGLNEKLFF
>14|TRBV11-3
CASSLDLNNSPLHF
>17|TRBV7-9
CASSPRLAGGWVEEQYF
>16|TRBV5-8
CASSPGRKGSNQPQHF
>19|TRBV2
CASSFTGLAGTGRNNEQFF
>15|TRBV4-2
CASSQEGQGYNEQFF
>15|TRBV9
CASSVVNVLINEQFF
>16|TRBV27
CASRDSGQGAGDTQYF
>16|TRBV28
CASSPPRTGRGDTQYF
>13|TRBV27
CASSFLRGGEQYF
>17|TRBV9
CASSAQSGTEGAYGYTF
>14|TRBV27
CASRRVISTDTQYF
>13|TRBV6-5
CASSRDRIYEQYF
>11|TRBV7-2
CASSRGSEQYF
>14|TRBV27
CASSSGLTYNEQFF
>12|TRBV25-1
CASSAGTKPQYF
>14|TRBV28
CASSSGSSYNEQFF
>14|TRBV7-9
CASSSTTVSYEQYF
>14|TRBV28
CASSTQMGSEKLFF
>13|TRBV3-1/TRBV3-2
CASSPRGLYGYTF
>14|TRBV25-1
CASSSPGAPDTQYF
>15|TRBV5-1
CASSPGGGLYYEQYF
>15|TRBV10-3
CAIAGLAGDADTQYF
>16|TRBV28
CASSLQQGYSNQPQHF
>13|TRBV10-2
CASKRESTDTQYF
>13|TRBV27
CASSYRTGQGLFF